This TCR beta chain was identified during a study of HIV-infected children after antiretroviral therapy interruption. Overall study: Most participating children were previously exposed to EBV and CMV. For the interruption arm, samples span week 0 through about 3 years after study end. Continuous-treatment samples came from weeks 0, 48 and 150.

At least ten counts were recorded for this clonotype. The target antigen is unknown. V lost 6 bases, J lost 3 bases, and 5 bases stayed unmatched. CDR1 and CDR2 from the germline V gene are MDHEN and SYDVKM. This CDR3 comprises 15 residues. Noted treatment: PENTA 11 planned treatment interruption arm or continuous ART arm. Unique molecular identifiers were included in an RNA-based 3' RACE TCR library. MiXCR was run by TCRdb on the 3' RACE reads, yielding one entry per CDR3 protein. Of around 40,000 distinct CDR3 sequences in the sample, approximately 6.1% are singletons; the top ten hold approximately 0.9%. Study-level points and caveats: By the end of treatment interruption, naive CD4+ clonality (Gini) increased.

This material consisted of CD45RA+ CD4+ T cells from PBMCs, pooled from several time points, taken from a donor given antiretroviral therapy, either interrupted or continuous. Subset of the sample: naive CD4+ CD45RA+ CD45RO- T cells. This TCR derives from a pool of human donors with HIV. The rearrangement uses TRBV28 and TRBJ2-2, with 9 bases identical to TRBD2. The CDR3, as DNA: TGTGCCAGCAGGTGGACTAGCGCCGACACCGGGGAGCTGTTTTTT. Its translation is CASRWTSADTGELFF. Combining the CDR3 with reference TRBV28 and TRBJ2-2 gives the whole variable domain DVKVTQSSRYLVKRTGEKVFLECVQDMDHENMFWYRQDPGLGLRLIYFSYDVKMKEKGDIPEGYSVSREKKERFSLILESASTNQTSMYLCASRWTSADTGELFFGEGSRLTVL.